The 26 T cell receptor beta chains reported below all come from one sample, sequenced in a study of molecular identifiers for immune sequencing clone quantification. TCRdb re-analysed the PCR reads in MiXCR, keeping a single row per CDR3 protein. Counted here are about 510,000 distinct CDR3 sequences, under 30% occurring once; the ten biggest clones make up approximately 0.8%. The specimen sequenced was naive CD8+ T cells from blood, with Jurkat cell RNA spiked in. Subset defined: FACS-sorted CD8+CD4-CCR7+CD45RA+ naive T cells. These receptor sequences come from a human donor in good health. Some libraries in this study had Jurkat cell RNA spiked in.

Turning to this clonotype: This could be a read error, since a much larger clone is one nucleotide away. The chain combines TRBV4-1 with TRBJ1-1; D is unresolved. CDR3 length equals 12 residues. Germline V gene lookup returns CDR1 MGHRA and CDR2 YSYEKL. In nucleotides, the CDR3 is TGCGCCAACAGCCAAATAGGGACTGAAGCTTTCTTT. Translating it yields CANSQIGTEAFF.

The table lists this clonotype with a few counts. CDR3 region: CASSQVGPGEEQYF. The CDR3 DNA sequence: TGTGCCAGCAGCCAAGTGGGGCCGGGGGAGGAGCAGTACTTC. The rearrangement uses TRBV3-1 and TRBJ2-7; D is perhaps TRBD2 (6 bases). The CDR3 extends over 14 amino acids. CDR1 is LGHDT, CDR2 YNNKEL, per germline (reference sequence). V dropped 1 base and J dropped 7 bases, with 14 bases sitting between them.

The chain recombines TRBV9 with TRBJ2-3; 12 bases fit TRBD2. CDR3 size: 18 residues. V was clipped by 7 bases and J by 1 base; unmatched bases: 13. The germline V gene has CDR1 SGDLS and CDR2 YYNGEE. CDR3 bases: TGTGCCAGCGGCGGATCAAGACTAGCGGGAGAGGGCACAGATACGCAGTATTTT. It translates to CASGGSRLAGEGTDTQYF. The entire variable domain, with the rest obtained from reference TRBV9 and TRBJ2-3, is as follows: DSGVTQTPKHLITATGQRVTLRCSPRSGDLSVYWYQQSLDQGLQFLIQYYNGEERAKGNILERFSAQQFPDLHSELNLSSLELGDSALYFCASGGSRLAGEGTDTQYFGPGTRLTVL.

This clonotype was counted ten times or more. The chain joins TRBV30 to TRBJ2-7; D uncertain. Germline values: CDR1 GTSNPN, CDR2 SVGIG (reference sequence). This CDR3 spans 12 amino acids. V was trimmed by 3 bases and J by 2 bases, leaving 8 bases between them. As DNA, the CDR3 is TGTGCCTGGAGCGATTCAGCCTACGAGCAGTACTTC. This sequence encodes CAWSDSAYEQYF.

This clonotype was picked up a small number of times. V is TRBV30 and J is TRBJ2-2, with D possibly matching TRBD2 (6 bases). The CDR3 has 13 residues. V lost 0 bases to trimming and J lost 7 bases, with 9 bases between them. Germline assignment: CDR1 GTSNPN and CDR2 SVGIG (reference sequence). This chain's CDR3 is CAWSVRGFGELFF. CDR3 DNA: TGTGCCTGGAGTGTACGGGGGTTCGGGGAGCTGTTTTTT.

This clonotype has just a few counts. The chain employs TRBV7-9 and TRBJ2-1, with 14 positions matching TRBD2. Looked up from germline, CDR1 is SEHNR and CDR2 is FQNEAQ (reference sequence). V lost 5 bases and J lost 8; bases outside the gene matches: 11. The CDR3 has 17 amino acids. The DNA of the CDR3 is TGTGCCAGCAGCCCCGGGACTAGCGGGAGTTACATAGATGAGCAGTTCTTC. Translation: CASSPGTSGSYIDEQFF.

This clonotype has ten or more counts. The chain is built from TRBV4-1 and TRBJ2-3, with 7 bases aligning to TRBD2. The CDR3 is made up of 17 amino acids. CDR1 MGHRA and CDR2 YSYEKL come from the germline V gene. The V segment lost 3 bases and the J segment 2 bases; nucleotides outside the gene matches: 11. CDR3 residues: CASSQVELAEATDTQYF. The CDR3 nucleotides are TGCGCCAGCAGCCAGGTTGAGCTAGCGGAGGCCACAGATACGCAGTATTTT.

This clonotype appeared a few times. This chain connects TRBV18 to TRBJ2-1; TRBD2 matches 7 bases. Germline trimming cut 0 bases from V and 6 bases from J; bases unmatched to any gene: 5. The CDR3 runs 15 residues. The germline CDR1 and CDR2 sequences are KGHSH and LQKENI. The CDR3, as DNA: TGTGCCAGCTCACCACCGCCCGGGGGGTTCAATGAGCAGTTCTTC. Its protein product is CASSPPPGGFNEQFF.

V gene TRBV28 combines with J gene TRBJ2-3; the match to TRBD1 covers 9 bases. Germline lookup yields CDR1 MDHEN and CDR2 SYDVKM. Trimming at V came to 5 bases and at J to 1 base, leaving 4 bases not matched to a gene. This CDR3 contains 15 residues. The CDR3 reads CASSQRDRGTDTQYF. CDR3 nucleotide sequence: TGTGCCAGCAGTCAACGGGACAGGGGCACAGATACGCAGTATTTT.

The chain couples TRBV12-3 or TRBV12-4 to TRBJ2-3; 7 bases agree with TRBD2. This CDR3 comprises 18 residues. Germline trimming cut 9 bases from V and 0 bases from J; bases unmatched to any gene: 18. The CDR3 coding sequence is TGTGCCAGTCGACCCGGGACTAAAGGGGATTCTAGCACAGATACGCAGTATTTT. Translation: CASRPGTKGDSSTDTQYF.

This clonotype was seen ten or more times. The chain recombines TRBV6-1 with TRBJ2-7; 7 bases are shared with TRBD1. CDR3 length: 16 amino acids. The V segment lost 6 bases and the J segment 3 bases; nucleotides outside the gene matches: 14. From germline, CDR1 is MNHNS and CDR2 SASEGT. In DNA form, the CDR3 reads TGTGCCAGCAGCAATACCTTACAGGGGCCTCGCTACGAGCAGTACTTC. Translated: CASSNTLQGPRYEQYF.

This clonotype was detected ten times or more. J is TRBJ2-5 and V is TRBV9; 8 bases line up with TRBD1. With V trimmed by 3 bases and J by 4 bases, 8 bases remained unmatched. The CDR3 sequence is 15 residues long. From germline, CDR1 is SGDLS and CDR2 YYNGEE. CDR3: CASSEAGGRGETQYF. The DNA of the CDR3 is TGTGCCAGCAGCGAGGCAGGGGGCCGTGGAGAGACCCAGTACTTC.

This clonotype was seen a handful of times. The CDR3 nucleotides read TGTGCCATTTCGCCCAACCAAGAGACCCAGTACTTC. Its protein product is CAISPNQETQYF. V usage is TRBV10-3 and J usage is TRBJ2-5; D is uncertain. This CDR3 is 12 amino acids long. V lost 9 bases to trimming and J lost 0 bases, with 8 bases between them. Germline assignment: CDR1 ENHRY and CDR2 SYGVKD.

Worth noting for this clonotype: This may arise from a read error, as a much more abundant clone is one base away. V gene TRBV20-1 combines with J gene TRBJ2-3; D possibly uses TRBD1 or TRBD2 (5 bases each). In germline, CDR1 is DFQATT, CDR2 SNEGSKA (reference sequence). The CDR3 length is 12 residues. CDR3 sequence reads: CSTRAGTDTQYF. The CDR3 DNA follows: TGCAGTACTAGGGCAGGGACGGATACGCAGTATTTT.

The chain uses TRBV6-1 and TRBJ1-1; D call uncertain. The CDR3 length is 19 residues. Germline values: CDR1 MNHNS, CDR2 SASEGT. The V and J ends lost 1 base and 4 bases respectively, with 25 bases between them. The CDR3 here is CASSEEFRWFSQVSTEAFF. The CDR3 DNA is TGTGCCAGCAGTGAAGAATTCCGGTGGTTCTCCCAGGTGAGCACTGAAGCTTTCTTT.

The V and J genes are TRBV19 and TRBJ2-1; D unclear. CDR3 length: 15 amino acids. The V end lost 1 base, the J end lost 8 bases, and 15 bases lay between the germline ends. CDR1 is LNHDA and CDR2 is SQIVND in the germline V gene (reference sequence). This CDR3 reads CASSIVLRRLDEQFF. CDR3 nucleotides: TGTGCCAGTAGTATAGTTTTGAGGAGATTAGATGAGCAGTTCTTC. Based on the CDR3 plus reference TRBV19 and TRBJ2-1, the full variable domain is DGGITQSPKYLFRKEGQNVTLSCEQNLNHDAMYWYRQDPGQGLRLIYYSQIVNDFQKGDIAEGYSVSREKKESFPLTVTSAQKNPTAFYLCASSIVLRRLDEQFFGPGTRLTVL.

This clonotype has just a few counts. The chain combines TRBV15 with TRBJ2-3; a possible D gene is TRBD2 (6 bases). This CDR3 spans 14 amino acids. The germline V gene encodes CDR1 LNHNV and CDR2 YYDKDF (reference sequence). The germline V and J ends were trimmed by 8 bases and 2 bases, with 14 bases remaining between them. The CDR3 nucleotides read TGTGCCACCGATGAGGGGACTGTCACAGATACGCAGTATTTT. Translated, it gives CATDEGTVTDTQYF.

This clonotype has just one count. The V call is TRBV7-2, the J call TRBJ2-1; the D is unclear. CDR3 length: 16 amino acids. V was cut by 5 bases and J by 0 bases, with 14 bases left in between. CDR1 and CDR2 (germline): SGHTA, FQGNSA. CDR3 in DNA: TGTGCCAGCAGCACCGAGCCGTCTCACTCCTACAATGAGCAGTTCTTC. Its protein product is CASSTEPSHSYNEQFF.

This clonotype appeared once. In DNA form, the CDR3 reads TGCAGCGTAGGACAGGGAAACTCGTACAATGAGCAGTTCTTC. Protein sequence: CSVGQGNSYNEQFF. The chain recombines TRBV29-1 with TRBJ2-1, with 8 nucleotides matching TRBD1. Germline loops: CDR1 SQVTM, CDR2 ANQGSEA. The CDR3 contains 14 residues. The J segment lost 4 bases and the V segment lost 6 bases, leaving 8 bases of the junction unmatched.

In the case of this clonotype: A much larger clonotype is one base distant, so this may be a read error. V and J are TRBV4-3 and TRBJ2-7, with D hard to call. Per germline, CDR1 LGHNA and CDR2 YSLEER. The ends were cut back, 2 bases at V and 3 bases at J, with 8 bases in the middle. The CDR3 extends over 13 amino acids. The CDR3 sequence is CASSQLNGYEQYF. For the CDR3, the DNA is TGCGCCAGCAGCCAACTTAACGGCTACGAGCAGTACTTC.

Comments on this clonotype: A much larger clone sits a single nucleotide away, making a read error possible. The rearrangement uses TRBV7-9 and TRBJ2-2; D is possibly TRBD2 (5 bases). Germline lookup yields CDR1 SEHNR and CDR2 FQNEAQ (reference sequence). The CDR3 loop spans 14 amino acids. V was trimmed by 5 bases and J by 7 bases, leaving 14 bases between them. The CDR3 protein is CASSLAGQDGELFF. DNA for the CDR3: TGTGCCAGCAGCCTCGCGGGTCAAGACGGGGAGCTGTTTTTT. The whole variable domain, remainder taken from reference TRBV7-9 and TRBJ2-2, is DTGVSQNPRHKITKRGQNVTFRCDPISEHNRLYWYRQTLGQGPEFLTYFQNEAQLEKSRLLSDRFSAERPKGSFSTLEIQRTEQGDSAMYLCASSLAGQDGELFFGEGSRLTVL.

With regard to this clonotype: In this CDR3 the conserved last residue, phenylalanine or tryptophan, is missing, so a read error is likely. The chain recombines TRBV6-2 or TRBV6-3 with TRBJ1-1; TRBD1 is a possible D gene (5 bases). V was trimmed by 5 bases and J by 6 bases, leaving 13 bases between them. The germline gives CDR1 MNHEY, CDR2 SVGEGT. The CDR3 runs to 13 residues. The CDR3 loop is CASSAGLWPEAFL. In nucleotides, the CDR3 is TGTGCCAGCAGTGCGGGACTCTGGCCTGAAGCTTTCCTT.

This clonotype was detected only a few times. This chain uses TRBV3-1 with TRBJ2-5; tentatively, D is TRBD1 (5 bases). The CDR3 runs 15 residues. V dropped 1 base and J dropped 3 bases, with 12 bases sitting between them. CDR1 and CDR2 from the germline V gene are LGHDT and YNNKEL (reference sequence). This CDR3 is CASSQGSRVEETQYF. The DNA of the CDR3 is TGTGCCAGCAGCCAAGGTTCCAGGGTAGAAGAGACCCAGTACTTC.

This clonotype has just one count. Just one base apart from a much larger clone, this may be a read error. The chain joins TRBV4-3 to TRBJ2-3; 12 nucleotides agree with TRBD2. Germline V gives CDR1 LGHNA, CDR2 YSLEER. This CDR3 has 17 amino acids. The CDR3 region has the DNA TGCGCCAGCAGCCAAGGACTAGCGGGGGCGAGCACAGATACGCAGTCTTTT. It translates to CASSQGLAGASTDTQSF.

This clonotype appeared a few times. This sequence joins TRBV5-5 and TRBJ1-3; D gene uncertain. The CDR3 covers 16 residues. The V end lost 1 base, the J end lost 0 bases, and 11 bases lay between the germline ends. CDR1 is SGHKS and CDR2 is YYEKEE in the germline V gene (reference sequence). CDR3 nucleotides: TGTGCCAGCAGCTTGTGGCAGTGGGCCTCTGGAAACACCATATATTTT. Translated, it gives CASSLWQWASGNTIYF.

This clonotype has ten or more counts. This chain joins TRBV3-1 and TRBJ2-3; TRBD2 might be the D (6 bases). The CDR3 loop spans 15 amino acids. V lost 1 base, J lost 0 bases, and 8 bases lay in between. Germline-derived CDR1 and CDR2 are LGHDT and YNNKEL (reference sequence). In DNA form, the CDR3 reads TGTGCCAGCAGCCAAGTAGCGGCTAGCACAGATACGCAGTATTTT. It translates to CASSQVAASTDTQYF.